The 16 T cell receptor beta chains reported below all come from one sample, sequenced in a study of CD8 T cells in Susac syndrome. RNA amounts of about 0.45 to 1 ug underwent reverse transcription with random hexamers. Using its own MiXCR run on the immunoSEQ multiplex PCR reads, TCRdb lists one record per CDR3 protein. The sample carries roughly 150,000 distinct CDR3 sequences, around 95% recorded once. Sequenced sample: CD4+ T cells from PBMCs. These receptors were collected from a human donor with Susac syndrome.

Written as DNA, the CDR3 is TGTGCCAGCAGCCCCGAGACAGGGACCTATGGCTACACCTTC. It codes for CASSPETGTYGYTF. V usage is TRBV4-2 and J usage is TRBJ1-2, with TRBD1 matching 7 bases. Germline V gene sequence: CDR1 LGHNA, CDR2 YNFKEQ. V dropped 4 bases and J dropped 4; count of bases not matched to a gene: 6. CDR3 length: 14 residues.

In its sample, this clonotype was seen once. The chain carries TRBV7-9 and TRBJ1-6; D gene unclear. The germline V gene encodes CDR1 SEHNR and CDR2 FQNEAQ (reference sequence). V lost 5 bases to trimming and J lost 7 bases, with 12 bases between them. This CDR3 has 14 residues. This CDR3 is CASSLGRGNSPLHF. CDR3 DNA: TGTGCCAGCAGCCTAGGACGGGGAAATTCACCCCTCCACTTT.

J is TRBJ2-7 and V is TRBV29-1; TRBD2 agrees at 7 bases. J was trimmed by 1 base and V by 1 base; bases with no gene match: 4. The germline V gene encodes CDR1 SQVTM and CDR2 ANQGSEA. This CDR3 region has 14 residues. The CDR3 coding sequence is TGCAGCGTTGAAGTGGGGGGGGAATCCTACGAGCAGTACTTC. Translated: CSVEVGGESYEQYF.

The rearrangement joins TRBV5-1 to TRBJ2-6; TRBD1 is a possible D gene (7 bases). This CDR3 is built from 19 residues. Germline V gene data show CDR1 as SGHRS and CDR2 as YFSETQ. Trimming left V 4 bases short and J 0 bases short, with 20 bases between. CDR3 region: CASSLGQTMRDSGANVLTF. DNA of the CDR3: TGCGCCAGCAGCCTGGGACAGACGATGCGGGACTCTGGGGCCAACGTCCTGACTTTC.

The chain has TRBV3-1 and TRBJ1-1; D gene unclear. The germline V gene encodes CDR1 LGHDT and CDR2 YNNKEL (reference sequence). The CDR3 consists of 15 residues. V was clipped by 4 bases and J by 7 bases, with 19 bases between them. The CDR3 DNA reads as TGTGCCAGCAGCCTCCGGGTACGAGGGTTAGGTGAAGCTTTCTTT. Its translation is CASSLRVRGLGEAFF.

The chain has TRBV29-1 and TRBJ1-2, with D hard to call. In germline, CDR1 is SQVTM, CDR2 ANQGSEA. V lost 4 bases and J lost 4, with 13 bases in between. This CDR3 is 13 amino acids long. The CDR3 bases are TGCAGCGTTGGTTTAGAGGGCCTCTATGGCTACACCTTC. It translates to CSVGLEGLYGYTF.

This chain joins TRBV5-4 and TRBJ2-5, with D possibly TRBD2 on 5 matching bases. V gave up 2 bases and J gave up 5 bases, with 10 bases separating them. CDR1 is SGHNT, CDR2 YYREEE, per germline (reference sequence). This CDR3 comprises 13 residues. The CDR3 spells CASSFERVETQYF. Here the CDR3 DNA reads TGTGCCAGCAGCTTCGAGAGGGTTGAGACCCAGTACTTC.

The rearrangement uses TRBV12-3 or TRBV12-4 and TRBJ2-3; D is unresolved. This CDR3 region has 12 residues. The ends were cut back, 6 bases at V and 3 bases at J, with 7 bases in the middle. For the CDR3, the DNA is TGTGCCAGCAGAATTAAGACAGATACGCAGTATTTT. Protein sequence: CASRIKTDTQYF.

The chain combines TRBV14 with TRBJ1-2; no definite D call. This CDR3 comprises 13 residues. The V gene lost 4 bases and the J gene lost 4 bases, with 10 bases spanning the gap. CDR1 and CDR2 (germline): SGHDN, FVKESK. The CDR3 is CASSPDAGYGYTF. CDR3 DNA sequence: TGTGCCAGCAGCCCGGACGCCGGCTATGGCTACACCTTC.

CDR3 coding DNA: TGCGCCAGCAACCTCGGGGGTTCCGGGGAGCTGTTTTTT. This sequence encodes CASNLGGSGELFF. The gene calls are TRBV5-1 and TRBJ2-2; weak D call: TRBD2 (6 bases). The CDR3 is 13 residues long. The V end was cut by 6 bases, the J end by 6 bases, with 12 bases between. CDR1 and CDR2 (germline): SGHRS, YFSETQ.

The chain uses TRBV11-2 and TRBJ2-5; the D gene is possibly TRBD1 (6 bases). Per the germline V gene, CDR1 is SGHAT and CDR2 is FQNNGV. The CDR3 is made up of 16 amino acids. Trimming shortened V by 0 bases and J by 2 bases, and 13 bases separated the two germline ends. CDR3 amino acids: CASSLDGRGLQETQYF. The CDR3 coding sequence is TGTGCCAGCAGCTTAGATGGCAGGGGCCTGCAAGAGACCCAGTACTTC.

This chain joins TRBV7-3 and TRBJ2-5, with D perhaps TRBD1 (5 bases). This CDR3 spans 15 amino acids. V was clipped by 2 bases and J by 5 bases, with 15 bases between them. Germline lookup yields CDR1 SGHTA and CDR2 FQGTGA. CDR3 amino acids: CASSLQAGSKETQYF. The CDR3 bases are TGTGCCAGCAGCTTACAGGCAGGGTCCAAGGAGACCCAGTACTTC.

This rearrangement joins TRBV11-2 to TRBJ2-7; TRBD1 agrees at 7 bases. V dropped 3 bases and J dropped 3; count of bases not matched to a gene: 5. The CDR3 has 14 amino acids. Germline V lookup: CDR1 SGHAT, CDR2 FQNNGV. The DNA for the CDR3 is TGTGCCAGCAGCTTCGGGACAGCGTTCTACGAGCAGTACTTC. It translates to CASSFGTAFYEQYF.

The chain couples TRBV18 to TRBJ1-4; 7 bases map to TRBD1. Germline-derived CDR1 and CDR2 are KGHSH and LQKENI. V lost 1 base and J lost 12; bases outside the gene matches: 11. This CDR3 is built from 15 residues. CDR3 region: CASSPRSSGGPELFF. DNA of the CDR3: TGTGCCAGCTCACCACGGAGCTCAGGGGGACCCGAACTGTTTTTT. Complete variable domain (other parts from reference TRBV18 and TRBJ1-4): NAGVMQNPRHLVRRRGQEARLRCSPMKGHSHVYWYRQLPEEGLKFMVYLQKENIIDESGMPKERFSAEFPKEGPSILRIQQVVRGDSAAYFCASSPRSSGGPELFFGSGTQLSVL.

This clonotype was observed a few times. V is TRBV12-3 or TRBV12-4 and J is TRBJ1-5; D not resolved. The CDR3 spans 13 residues. The V gene lost 5 bases and the J gene lost 2 bases, with 7 bases spanning the gap. CDR3 bases: TGTGCCAGCAGTCCCAAGGGCAATCAGCCCCAGCATTTT. This encodes CASSPKGNQPQHF.

This clonotype was observed once. The rearrangement joins TRBV18 to TRBJ2-1; D possibly corresponds to TRBD1 (6 bases). The CDR3 has 15 amino acids. The germline V gene encodes CDR1 KGHSH and CDR2 LQKENI. Trimming took off 6 bases at V and 4 bases at J, with 16 bases between the two ends. The CDR3 spells CASSSLGGDYNEQFF. CDR3 DNA: TGTGCCAGCTCGTCCCTAGGGGGAGATTACAATGAGCAGTTCTTC.